These T cell receptor beta chains were read from a single sample in a study of cytomegalovirus exposure and HLA in healthy donors. Assay used: immunoSEQ multiplex PCR; TCRdb lists only in-frame clones, some missing. The sample has roughly 110,000 clones, approximately 71% seen once. The sequencing sample was made of PBMCs. Receptors originate from a man aged 35 to 55 in good health and CMV-seronegative. CDR3s include the opening cysteine and the closing phenylalanine or tryptophan. D genes are given only for firm matches. Clone size is not always given. Where it is, it says once, few, many or a class for expanded clones.

d_gene: -
j_gene: TRBJ2-5
v_gene: TRBV10-3
abundance: -
CDR3aa: CAISGARGGEETQYF
CDR3nt: TGTGCCATCAGTGGGGCCAGAGGGGGAGAAGAGACCCAGTACTTC

d_gene: -
j_gene: TRBJ1-3
v_gene: TRBV5-1
abundance: -
CDR3aa: CASSATGSSGNTIYF
CDR3nt: TGCGCCAGCAGCGCTACAGGGAGCTCTGGAAACACCATATATTTT

d_gene: -
j_gene: TRBJ2-1
v_gene: TRBV11-3
abundance: -
CDR3aa: CASSLRGGTPGDNEQFF
CDR3nt: TGTGCCAGCAGCCTAAGGGGCGGAACCCCAGGGGACAATGAGCAGTTCTTC

d_gene: TRBD1
j_gene: TRBJ1-1
v_gene: TRBV29-1
abundance: few
CDR3aa: CSVEISAGGTEAFF
CDR3nt: TGCAGCGTTGAAATTTCTGCAGGGGGTACTGAAGCTTTCTTT

d_gene: TRBD1
j_gene: TRBJ1-1
v_gene: TRBV9
abundance: -
CDR3aa: CASSASTGVAEAFF
CDR3nt: TGTGCCAGCAGCGCCTCGACAGGGGTAGCTGAAGCTTTCTTT

d_gene: -
j_gene: TRBJ1-1
v_gene: TRBV9
abundance: -
CDR3aa: CASSVAPGNTEAFF
CDR3nt: TGTGCCAGCAGCGTAGCTCCGGGAAACACTGAAGCTTTCTTT

d_gene: TRBD1
j_gene: TRBJ2-1
v_gene: TRBV18
abundance: -
CDR3aa: CASSPLGTGGIYNEQFF
CDR3nt: TGTGCCAGCTCACCCCTCGGGACAGGGGGTATCTACAATGAGCAGTTCTTC

d_gene: TRBD2
j_gene: TRBJ2-3
v_gene: TRBV5-1
abundance: -
CDR3aa: CASSLQRGGSTDTQYF
CDR3nt: TGCGCCAGCAGCTTGCAGCGGGGGGGGAGCACAGATACGCAGTATTTT

d_gene: -
j_gene: TRBJ1-1
v_gene: TRBV27
abundance: once
CDR3aa: CASSSSTGGSPRFF
CDR3nt: -

d_gene: -
j_gene: TRBJ1-2
v_gene: TRBV28
abundance: -
CDR3aa: CASRAAGVNYGYTF
CDR3nt: TGTGCCAGCAGGGCGGCCGGGGTGAACTATGGCTACACCTTC

d_gene: TRBD2
j_gene: TRBJ2-3
v_gene: TRBV9
abundance: -
CDR3aa: CASSVASGGDTQYF
CDR3nt: TGTGCCAGCAGCGTAGCCAGCGGGGGTGATACGCAGTATTTT

d_gene: -
j_gene: TRBJ2-5
v_gene: TRBV7-9
abundance: -
CDR3aa: CASTRGRGPSQETQYF
CDR3nt: TGTGCCAGCACCCGCGGGCGGGGGCCTTCACAAGAGACCCAGTACTTC

d_gene: TRBD1
j_gene: TRBJ2-7
v_gene: TRBV7-9
abundance: -
CDR3aa: CASSPTEGARYEQYF
CDR3nt: TGTGCCAGCAGCCCTACCGAGGGGGCGCGCTACGAGCAGTACTTC

d_gene: TRBD1
j_gene: TRBJ2-7
v_gene: TRBV10-2
abundance: -
CDR3aa: CASRQGGEQYF
CDR3nt: TGCGCCAGCCGACAGGGCGGCGAGCAGTACTTC

d_gene: -
j_gene: TRBJ2-6
v_gene: TRBV6-1
abundance: -
CDR3aa: CASSESVSLGANVLTF
CDR3nt: TGTGCCAGCAGTGAATCGGTCTCCTTGGGGGCCAACGTCCTGACTTTC

d_gene: -
j_gene: TRBJ1-6
v_gene: TRBV2
abundance: -
CDR3aa: CASRPGQLVNSPLHF
CDR3nt: TGTGCCAGCAGACCCGGACAGTTAGTAAATTCACCCCTCCACTTT

d_gene: -
j_gene: TRBJ1-4
v_gene: TRBV19
abundance: -
CDR3aa: CASSAPRGATNEKLFF
CDR3nt: TGTGCCAGTAGTGCCCCCCGGGGAGCAACTAATGAAAAACTGTTTTTT

d_gene: -
j_gene: TRBJ1-6
v_gene: TRBV10-3
abundance: -
CDR3aa: CAISEISGGPYNSPLHF
CDR3nt: TGTGCCATCAGTGAAATTTCGGGGGGGCCCTATAATTCACCCCTCCACTTT

d_gene: TRBD2
j_gene: TRBJ2-5
v_gene: TRBV5-4
abundance: -
CDR3aa: CASSPDLAGVGETQYF
CDR3nt: TGTGCCAGCAGCCCGGACTTAGCGGGGGTGGGAGAGACCCAGTACTTC

d_gene: -
j_gene: TRBJ2-6
v_gene: TRBV11-2
abundance: -
CDR3aa: CASSAATGVVLGANVLTF
CDR3nt: TGTGCCAGCAGCGCAGCAACGGGGGTAGTTTTAGGGGCCAACGTCCTGACTTTC

d_gene: -
j_gene: TRBJ2-3
v_gene: TRBV9
abundance: -
CDR3aa: CASSVATTDTQYF
CDR3nt: TGTGCCAGCAGCGTAGCGACCACAGATACACAGTATTTT

d_gene: -
j_gene: TRBJ1-1
v_gene: TRBV5-1
abundance: few
CDR3aa: CASSLERGEAFF
CDR3nt: TGCGCCAGCAGCTTGGAACGGGGTGAAGCTTTCTTT

d_gene: -
j_gene: TRBJ1-1
v_gene: TRBV5-5
abundance: few
CDR3aa: CASSLAGGFTEAFF
CDR3nt: TGTGCCAGCAGCTTGGCCGGGGGTTTCACTGAAGCTTTCTTT

d_gene: -
j_gene: TRBJ2-1
v_gene: TRBV9
abundance: -
CDR3aa: CASSPAGRGDEQFF
CDR3nt: TGTGCCAGCAGCCCCGCCGGCCGAGGCGATGAGCAGTTCTTC

d_gene: -
j_gene: TRBJ1-2
v_gene: TRBV5-5
abundance: -
CDR3aa: CASSLEYLRQDNYGYTF
CDR3nt: TGTGCCAGCAGCTTGGAATACCTAAGACAGGATAACTATGGCTACACCTTC

d_gene: -
j_gene: TRBJ2-3
v_gene: TRBV20-1
abundance: -
CDR3aa: CSASRDTQYF
CDR3nt: TGCAGTGCTAGTAGAGATACGCAGTATTTT

d_gene: TRBD2
j_gene: TRBJ2-3
v_gene: TRBV7-9
abundance: -
CDR3aa: CATTQRSGGVTDTQYF
CDR3nt: TGTGCCACCACACAGAGGAGCGGGGGGGTAACAGATACGCAGTATTTT

d_gene: TRBD1
j_gene: TRBJ1-1
v_gene: TRBV13
abundance: -
CDR3aa: CASSLAGQASATEAFF
CDR3nt: TGTGCCAGCAGCTTAGCCGGACAGGCTAGTGCCACTGAAGCTTTCTTT

d_gene: TRBD2
j_gene: TRBJ2-5
v_gene: TRBV7-6
abundance: few
CDR3aa: CASSPSGETQYF
CDR3nt: TGTGCCAGCAGCCCTAGCGGGGAGACCCAGTACTTC

d_gene: TRBD1
j_gene: TRBJ1-1
v_gene: TRBV5-1
abundance: -
CDR3aa: CASSLYAGTGGNEAFF
CDR3nt: TGCGCCAGCAGCTTATATGCCGGGACAGGGGGAAATGAAGCTTTCTTT

d_gene: TRBD2
j_gene: TRBJ2-1
v_gene: TRBV29-1
abundance: -
CDR3aa: CSVEGSGDEQFF
CDR3nt: TGCAGCGTTGAGGGTAGCGGGGATGAGCAGTTCTTC

d_gene: -
j_gene: TRBJ2-5
v_gene: TRBV5-1
abundance: -
CDR3aa: CASSVDRGGTQYF
CDR3nt: TGCGCCAGCAGCGTCGACAGAGGGGGGACCCAGTACTTC

d_gene: TRBD2
j_gene: TRBJ2-7
v_gene: TRBV15
abundance: few
CDR3aa: CATSREGAGAYEQYF
CDR3nt: TGTGCCACCAGCAGAGAGGGAGCGGGGGCCTACGAGCAGTACTTC

d_gene: -
j_gene: TRBJ1-3
v_gene: TRBV14
abundance: few
CDR3aa: CASSQRTAFGNTIYF
CDR3nt: TGTGCCAGCAGCCAGAGGACAGCGTTTGGAAACACCATATATTTT

d_gene: TRBD2
j_gene: TRBJ2-5
v_gene: TRBV28
abundance: -
CDR3aa: CASSPKGLAGGVKTQYF
CDR3nt: TGTGCCAGCAGTCCTAAGGGACTAGCGGGGGGTGTAAAGACCCAGTACTTC

d_gene: -
j_gene: TRBJ2-3
v_gene: TRBV6-1
abundance: -
CDR3aa: CASSAPKGGTDTQYF
CDR3nt: TGTGCCAGCAGTGCCCCCAAGGGAGGCACAGATACGCAGTATTTT

d_gene: -
j_gene: TRBJ1-1
v_gene: TRBV5-1
abundance: -
CDR3aa: CASSTQGVGNTEAFF
CDR3nt: TGCGCCAGCAGCACTCAGGGCGTAGGGAACACTGAAGCTTTCTTT

d_gene: -
j_gene: TRBJ1-4
v_gene: TRBV7-9
abundance: -
CDR3aa: CASTSTGGNEKLFF
CDR3nt: TGTGCCAGCACTTCTACAGGTGGTAATGAAAAACTGTTTTTT

d_gene: TRBD1
j_gene: TRBJ1-1
v_gene: TRBV5-1
abundance: -
CDR3aa: CASSVTGDGTEAFF
CDR3nt: TGCGCCAGCAGCGTGACAGGGGACGGCACTGAAGCTTTCTTT

d_gene: -
j_gene: TRBJ2-2
v_gene: TRBV11-2
abundance: -
CDR3aa: CASRSVRANTGELFF
CDR3nt: TGTGCCAGCAGGTCTGTGCGGGCAAACACCGGGGAGCTGTTTTTT

d_gene: -
j_gene: TRBJ2-3
v_gene: TRBV7-2
abundance: -
CDR3aa: CASSLTLATDTQYF
CDR3nt: TGTGCCAGCAGCTTGACCCTAGCCACAGATACGCAGTATTTT

d_gene: -
j_gene: TRBJ2-3
v_gene: TRBV5-1
abundance: once
CDR3aa: CASSPGDRTSTDTQYF
CDR3nt: TGCGCCAGCAGCCCGGGGGACAGAACTAGCACAGATACGCAGTATTTT

d_gene: TRBD2
j_gene: TRBJ2-7
v_gene: TRBV2
abundance: -
CDR3aa: CASTGTSWYEQYF
CDR3nt: TGTGCCAGCACCGGGACTAGCTGGTACGAGCAGTACTTC

d_gene: -
j_gene: TRBJ2-7
v_gene: TRBV10-3
abundance: -
CDR3aa: CAISGQSSYEQYF
CDR3nt: TGTGCCATCAGTGGACAGAGCTCCTACGAGCAGTATTTC